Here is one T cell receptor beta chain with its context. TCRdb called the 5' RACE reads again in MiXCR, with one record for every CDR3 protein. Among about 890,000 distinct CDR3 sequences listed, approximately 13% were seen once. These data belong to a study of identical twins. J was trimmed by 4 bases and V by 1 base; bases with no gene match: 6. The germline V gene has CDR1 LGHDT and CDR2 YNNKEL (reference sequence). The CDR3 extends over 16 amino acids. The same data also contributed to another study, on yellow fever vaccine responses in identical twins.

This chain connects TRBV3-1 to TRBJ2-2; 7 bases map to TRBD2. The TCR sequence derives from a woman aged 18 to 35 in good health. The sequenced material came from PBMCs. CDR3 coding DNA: TGTGCCAGCAGCCAAGCTGTCCGGGGGGTCACCGGGGAGCTGTTTTTT. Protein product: CASSQAVRGVTGELFF.